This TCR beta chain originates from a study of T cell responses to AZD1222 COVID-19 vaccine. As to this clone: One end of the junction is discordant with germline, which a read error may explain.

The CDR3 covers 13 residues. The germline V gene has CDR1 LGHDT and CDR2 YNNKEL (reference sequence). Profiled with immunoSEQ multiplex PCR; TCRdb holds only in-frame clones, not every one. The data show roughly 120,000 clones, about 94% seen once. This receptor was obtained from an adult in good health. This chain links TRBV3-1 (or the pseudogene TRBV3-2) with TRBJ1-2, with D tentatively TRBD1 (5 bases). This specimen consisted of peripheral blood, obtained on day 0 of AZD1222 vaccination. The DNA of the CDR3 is TGTGCCAGCAGCCGGACAACGAGCTATGGCTGCACCTTC. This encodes CASSRTTSYGCTF.